Below are 9 T cell receptor beta chains sequenced from a single sample in a study of T cells after yellow fever vaccination. TCRdb re-analysed the 5' RACE reads in MiXCR, keeping a single row per CDR3 protein. This sample has 450,000 to 650,000 distinct CDR3 sequences, with 13% found just once. Sequencing used PBMCs, obtained on the day of the yellow fever booster vaccination. The source of these receptors is a man under 40 who received the YFV17D yellow fever vaccine.

This clonotype was counted many times. This CDR3 is CASSYGQGVQETQYF. The CDR3 DNA reads TGTGCCAGCAGCTATGGACAGGGGGTTCAAGAGACCCAGTACTTC. The chain links TRBV7-6 to TRBJ2-5; 10 bases align to TRBD1. Germline V CDR1 and CDR2: SGHVS, FNYEAQ. Trimming at V came to 4 bases and at J to 2 bases, leaving 4 bases not matched to a gene. CDR3 length: 15 residues.

J is TRBJ2-7 and V is TRBV5-5; possibly TRBD2 for D (5 bases). The CDR3 has 16 residues. Germline V gene data show CDR1 as SGHKS and CDR2 as YYEKEE (reference sequence). V was clipped by 4 bases and J by 2 bases, with 19 bases between them. CDR3 protein: CASSELLTVAPYEQYF. DNA of the CDR3: TGTGCCAGCAGCGAATTACTAACAGTAGCGCCCTACGAGCAGTACTTC.

The table lists this clonotype with a few counts. The chain recombines TRBV5-1 with TRBJ2-1, with a tentative D call TRBD2 (6 bases). Trimming left V 6 bases short and J 7 bases short, with 8 bases between. Germline CDR1 and CDR2: SGHRS and YFSETQ. There are 11 residues in the CDR3. The CDR3 region has the DNA TGCGCCAGCAAGGAGGGAAATGAGCAGTTCTTC. Its protein product is CASKEGNEQFF.

This chain links TRBV20-1 with TRBJ1-3; D is unclear. Looked up from germline, CDR1 is DFQATT and CDR2 is SNEGSKA (reference sequence). V was cut by 6 bases and J by 0 bases, with 12 bases left in between. The CDR3 length is 14 residues. CDR3 region: CSASRSISGNTIYF. DNA for the CDR3: TGCAGTGCCAGTAGAAGTATCTCTGGAAACACCATATATTTT.

This clonotype was seen more than once but under ten times. The chain combines TRBV5-6 with TRBJ2-2; D gene ambiguous. Germline V gene lookup returns CDR1 SGHDT and CDR2 YYEEEE. Trimming removed 7 bases from V and 9 bases from J, with 31 bases in between. This CDR3 has 18 residues. In DNA form, the CDR3 reads TGTGCCAGCTCCCCCCACGAGTGGAAATTGGCCGCTTGGAGGGAGCTGTTTTTT. Translated: CASSPHEWKLAAWRELFF.

The chain is built from TRBV4-3 and TRBJ2-2; the D gene is possibly TRBD1 (7 bases). V gave up 1 base and J gave up 5 bases, with 17 bases separating them. The CDR3 loop spans 17 amino acids. Germline V CDR1 and CDR2: LGHNA, YSLEER. The CDR3 is CASSQGQGGARTGELFF. The CDR3 DNA follows: TGCGCCAGCAGCCAAGGTCAGGGGGGAGCCAGGACCGGGGAGCTGTTTTTT.

The genes are TRBV7-8 and TRBJ2-1; 12 bases agree with TRBD2. Germline-derived CDR1 and CDR2 are SGHVS and FQNEAQ. This CDR3 has 18 amino acids. The trim removed 2 bases at V and 5 bases at J, leaving 10 bases unmatched. For the CDR3, the DNA is TGTGCCAGCAGCTTAAATGGACTAGCGGGGACATGGGACAATGAGCAGTTCTTC. Amino acid sequence: CASSLNGLAGTWDNEQFF.

The chain combines TRBV7-2 with TRBJ2-7; unclear D gene. V lost 2 bases and J lost 6, with 14 bases in between. This CDR3 region has 14 residues. Germline CDR1 SGHTA, CDR2 FQGNSA. In nucleotides, the CDR3 is TGTGCCAGCAGCTTAAGAAGCACCACCCTCGAGCAGTACTTC. This encodes CASSLRSTTLEQYF.

This clonotype was observed a handful of times. V is TRBV7-2 and J is TRBJ2-3, with 7 nucleotides matching TRBD2. Per the germline V gene, CDR1 is SGHTA and CDR2 is FQGNSA. This CDR3 has 15 amino acids. J gave up 1 base and V 1 base, and 2 bases lay outside the gene matches. The CDR3 sequence: CASSLGRERTDTQYF. The CDR3, as DNA: TGTGCCAGCAGCTTAGGGCGGGAGCGCACAGATACGCAGTATTTT. The complete variable domain, with remaining parts taken from reference TRBV7-2 and TRBJ2-3, reads GAGVSQSPSNKVTEKGKDVELRCDPISGHTALYWYRQSLGQGLEFLIYFQGNSAPDKSGLPSDRFSAERTGGSVSTLTIQRTQQEDSAVYLCASSLGRERTDTQYFGPGTRLTVL.